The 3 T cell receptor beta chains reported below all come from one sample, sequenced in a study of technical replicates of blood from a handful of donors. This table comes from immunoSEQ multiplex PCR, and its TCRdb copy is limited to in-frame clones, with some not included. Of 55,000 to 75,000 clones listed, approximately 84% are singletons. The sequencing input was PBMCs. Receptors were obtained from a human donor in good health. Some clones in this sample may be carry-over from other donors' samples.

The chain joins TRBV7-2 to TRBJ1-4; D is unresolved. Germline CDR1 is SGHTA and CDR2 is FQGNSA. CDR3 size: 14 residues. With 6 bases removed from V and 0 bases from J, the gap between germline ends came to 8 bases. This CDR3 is CASSTGATNEKLFF. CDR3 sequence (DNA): TGTGCCAGCAGTACGGGAGCAACTAATGAAAAACTGTTTTTT.

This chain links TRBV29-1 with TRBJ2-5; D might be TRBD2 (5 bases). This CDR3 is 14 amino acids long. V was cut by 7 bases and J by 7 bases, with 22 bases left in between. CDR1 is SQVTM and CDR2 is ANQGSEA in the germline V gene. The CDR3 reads CSALLLGTSGTQYF. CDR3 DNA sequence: TGCAGCGCCCTACTTCTCGGAACTAGTGGGACCCAGTACTTC. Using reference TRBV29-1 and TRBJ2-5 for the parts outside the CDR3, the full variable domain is SAVISQKPSRDICQRGTSLTIQCQVDSQVTMMFWYRQQPGQSLTLIATANQGSEATYESGFVIDKFPISRPNLTFSTLTVSNMSPEDSSIYLCSALLLGTSGTQYFGPGTRLLVL.

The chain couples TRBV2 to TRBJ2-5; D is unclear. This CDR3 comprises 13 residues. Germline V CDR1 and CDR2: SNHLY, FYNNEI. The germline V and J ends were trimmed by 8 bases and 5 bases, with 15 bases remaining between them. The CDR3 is CASSLGSKETQYF. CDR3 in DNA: TGTGCCAGCTCCTTGGGTAGCAAGGAGACCCAGTACTTC. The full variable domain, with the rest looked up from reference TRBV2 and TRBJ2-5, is EPEVTQTPSHQVTQMGQEVILRCVPISNHLYFYWYRQILGQKVEFLVSFYNNEISEKSEIFDDQFSVERPDGSNFTLKIRSTKLEDSAMYFCASSLGSKETQYFGPGTRLLVL.